The 27 T cell receptor beta chains below come from one sample, sequenced in a study of T-cell memory formation after mild COVID-19. TCRdb processed the 5' RACE reads anew with MiXCR; each CDR3 protein has one entry. The data show 350,000 to 450,000 distinct CDR3 sequences, approximately 27% seen once. Source material: PBMCs or a T cell subset sorted from them (not recorded which). The receptors come from an adult woman who had mild COVID-19 (a few samples of this study predate the infection). Cell type and time point are not known.

This clonotype was seen a few times. The V and J genes are TRBV18 and TRBJ1-2; TRBD1 matches 7 bases. J gave up 0 bases and V 4 bases, and 5 bases lay outside the gene matches. The CDR3 totals 15 residues. Per the germline V gene, CDR1 is KGHSH and CDR2 is LQKENI. The CDR3 reads CASSRDREANYGYTF. DNA for the CDR3: TGTGCCAGCTCACGAGACAGGGAAGCTAACTATGGCTACACCTTC.

Comment on this clonotype: One end of the junction varies from germline; a read error may be responsible. CDR3 residues: CATSAAGTGLNQPQHF. CDR3 DNA: TGTGCCACCAGTGCCGCCGGGACAGGCCTCAATCAGCCCCAGCATTTT. The chain combines TRBV25-1 with TRBJ1-5, with TRBD1 identical over 8 bases. The V gene's germline CDR1 is MGHDK and CDR2 SYGVNS. The CDR3 contains 16 residues. Supplemented by reference TRBV25-1 and TRBJ1-5, the full variable domain reads EADIYQTPRYLVIGTGKKITLECSQTMGHDKMYWYQQDPGMELHLIHYSYGVNSTEKGDLSSESTVSRIRTEHFPLTLESARPSHTSQYLCATSAAGTGLNQPQHFGDGTRLSIL.

This clonotype occurred a few times. The rearrangement uses TRBV29-1 and TRBJ2-5; 7 bases are a match to TRBD1. Unmatched junction bases numbered 8, after V lost 6 bases and J lost 4 bases. The CDR3 totals 13 residues. Germline assignment: CDR1 SQVTM and CDR2 ANQGSEA. DNA of the CDR3: TGCAGCGTCAGGGACAGCAGTCGAGAGACCCAGTACTTC. This codes for CSVRDSSRETQYF.

This clonotype was seen only a few times. The chain carries TRBV11-2 and TRBJ1-1; D remains ambiguous. CDR3 length: 15 residues. Germline V lookup: CDR1 SGHAT, CDR2 FQNNGV. The V and J ends lost 6 bases and 4 bases respectively, with 18 bases between them. The CDR3 nucleotides read TGTGCCAGCAGTATCCAGTCGAATGGGCGCACTGAAGCTTTCTTT. It yields the protein CASSIQSNGRTEAFF. Looking up the rest from reference TRBV11-2 and TRBJ1-1 gives the full variable domain: EAGVAQSPRYKIIEKRQSVAFWCNPISGHATLYWYQQILGQGPKLLIQFQNNGVVDDSQLPKDRFSAERLKGVDSTLKIQPAKLEDSAVYLCASSIQSNGRTEAFFGQGTRLTVV.

This clonotype was detected only a few times. One end of the junction fails to match germline, which may point to a read error. The chain combines TRBV7-7 with TRBJ2-2, with 7 bases lining up with TRBD2. CDR3 length equals 16 residues. In germline, CDR1 is SSHAT, CDR2 FNYEAQ (reference sequence). The CDR3 here is CASSLEAGANTGELFF. CDR3 DNA: TGTGCTAGCAGCTTAGAGGCGGGGGCGAACACCGGGGAGCTGTTTTTT.

The table lists this clonotype with a few counts. The V gene is TRBV5-1, the J gene TRBJ2-5, with D possibly TRBD1 on 5 matching bases. This CDR3 spans 15 amino acids. Germline CDR1 is SGHRS and CDR2 is YFSETQ. The V end lost 4 bases, the J end lost 2 bases, and 15 bases lay between the germline ends. As DNA, the CDR3 is TGCGCCAGCAGCCCAGAAGCAGGGTATCAAGAGACCCAGTACTTC. Protein: CASSPEAGYQETQYF.

This chain connects TRBV9 to TRBJ1-1; TRBD1 aligns across 7 bases. V was clipped by 3 bases and J by 2 bases; unmatched bases: 7. This CDR3 region has 15 residues. Germline assignment: CDR1 SGDLS and CDR2 YYNGEE. The chain's CDR3 is CASSETGQFNTEAFF. The CDR3 DNA is TGTGCCAGCAGCGAAACGGGACAGTTCAACACTGAAGCTTTCTTT. The entire variable domain, with the rest obtained from reference TRBV9 and TRBJ1-1, is as follows: DSGVTQTPKHLITATGQRVTLRCSPRSGDLSVYWYQQSLDQGLQFLIQYYNGEERAKGNILERFSAQQFPDLHSELNLSSLELGDSALYFCASSETGQFNTEAFFGQGTRLTVV.

The CDR3 region has the DNA TGTGCCAGCAGCCCGGGCCCAGGGAGGGAGCTGTTTTTT. It translates to CASSPGPGRELFF. This chain joins TRBV7-6 and TRBJ2-2, with TRBD1 as a possible D gene (5 bases). CDR1 and CDR2 from the germline V gene are SGHVS and FNYEAQ. CDR3 length equals 13 residues. Trimming took 5 bases from V and 9 from J, leaving 13 bases between them.

This clonotype was counted only a few times. The rearrangement joins TRBV29-1 to TRBJ2-7, with a weak D call TRBD1 (6 bases). V was pared by 0 bases and J by 5 bases, with 17 bases between. Per germline, CDR1 SQVTM and CDR2 ANQGSEA. The CDR3 is made up of 15 amino acids. Here the CDR3 DNA reads TGCAGCGTTGAAGAGGGTGGAGCAGGGGTAAACGAGCAGTACTTC. Amino acids: CSVEEGGAGVNEQYF.

A few counts support this clonotype. This chain joins TRBV7-6 and TRBJ2-1; tentatively, D is TRBD1 (5 bases). Looked up from germline, CDR1 is SGHVS and CDR2 is FNYEAQ. V lost 5 bases, J lost 7 bases, and 18 bases lay in between. The CDR3 is 15 amino acids. CDR3 sequence: CASSPPMGRGNEQFF. CDR3 nucleotides: TGTGCCAGCAGCCCCCCTATGGGGCGCGGTAATGAGCAGTTCTTC.

This clonotype was counted at least ten times. The chain has TRBV7-9 and TRBJ2-2; D remains ambiguous. Germline lookup yields CDR1 SEHNR and CDR2 FQNEAQ (reference sequence). V lost 4 bases to trimming and J lost 0 bases, with 3 bases between them. The CDR3 totals 13 residues. The CDR3 sequence: CASSSSNTGELFF. CDR3 nucleotides: TGTGCCAGCAGCTCCTCGAACACCGGGGAGCTGTTTTTT.

This chain joins TRBV9 and TRBJ2-5; D is unclear. The CDR3 totals 15 residues. The V and J ends lost 1 base and 0 bases respectively, with 10 bases between them. Germline V CDR1 and CDR2: SGDLS, YYNGEE. CDR3 sequence: CASSVRAHNQETQYF. The DNA of the CDR3 is TGTGCCAGCAGCGTACGGGCGCACAACCAAGAGACCCAGTACTTC.

There are a few counts of this clonotype. The CDR3 DNA is TGTGCCAGCTCACCCAACTCCGGGACAGGGAGTTACTGGACTGAAGCTTTCTTT. Translation gives CASSPNSGTGSYWTEAFF. The chain recombines TRBV18 with TRBJ1-1, with 9 bases aligning to TRBD1. V was pared by 3 bases and J by 5 bases, with 16 bases of the junction left unmatched. The CDR3 length is 18 residues. Germline loops: CDR1 KGHSH, CDR2 LQKENI.

V and J are TRBV9 and TRBJ2-1; 9 nucleotides line up with TRBD2. V shed 0 bases and J 7 bases; nucleotides not matched to a gene: 8. Per the germline V gene, CDR1 is SGDLS and CDR2 is YYNGEE. The CDR3 spans 16 residues. CDR3 nucleotide sequence: TGTGCCAGCAGCGTAGGGGCGGGGGGGATTGGAAATGAGCAGTTCTTC. This sequence encodes CASSVGAGGIGNEQFF.

This clonotype was seen a handful of times. This rearrangement joins TRBV2 to TRBJ2-3; 7 positions agree with TRBD1. The length of the CDR3 is 14 residues. The ends lost 7 bases at V and 2 bases at J; junction bases unmatched: 6. Germline-derived CDR1 and CDR2 are SNHLY and FYNNEI. This CDR3 reads CASNRDSFTDTQYF. As DNA, the CDR3 is TGTGCCAGCAATCGGGACAGCTTCACAGATACGCAGTATTTT.

This clonotype was counted between two and nine times. The chain recombines TRBV5-6 with TRBJ2-1, with 11 bases that match TRBD1. The germline gives CDR1 SGHDT, CDR2 YYEEEE. J gave up 5 bases and V 7 bases, and 8 bases lay outside the gene matches. The CDR3 loop spans 15 amino acids. CDR3 nucleotide sequence: TGTGCCAGCGGTCCCGGGACAGGGGGACACAATGAGCAGTTCTTC. This sequence encodes CASGPGTGGHNEQFF. Variable domain in full (rest from reference TRBV5-6 and TRBJ2-1): DAGVTQSPTHLIKTRGQQVTLRCSPKSGHDTVSWYQQALGQGPQFIFQYYEEEERQRGNFPDRFSGHQFPNYSSELNVNALLLGDSALYLCASGPGTGGHNEQFFGPGTRLTVL.

The CDR3, as DNA: TGCAGTGCCGGTAACACCGGGGAGCTGTTTTTT. Translated: CSAGNTGELFF. The chain employs TRBV20-1 and TRBJ2-2; no reliable D call. Germline values: CDR1 DFQATT, CDR2 SNEGSKA (reference sequence). This CDR3 comprises 11 residues. Trimming took off 6 bases at V and 2 bases at J, with 4 bases between the two ends.

This clonotype was observed a few times. This rearrangement joins TRBV7-9 to TRBJ2-7, with 8 bases matching TRBD2. Looked up from germline, CDR1 is SEHNR and CDR2 is FQNEAQ (reference sequence). The length of the CDR3 is 15 residues. V was pared by 0 bases and J by 2 bases, with 3 bases of the junction left unmatched. CDR3 protein: CASSLAAGAAYEQYF. DNA for the CDR3: TGTGCCAGCAGCTTAGCAGCGGGGGCCGCCTACGAGCAGTACTTC.

V gene TRBV10-3 combines with J gene TRBJ1-1; D not resolved. Germline V CDR1 and CDR2: ENHRY, SYGVKD. V dropped 4 bases and J dropped 4 bases, with 13 bases sitting between them. The length of the CDR3 is 14 residues. The CDR3 nucleotides read TGTGCCATCAGTGCGGGGTCCTCGGGCACTGAAGCTTTCTTT. Translated: CAISAGSSGTEAFF.

The table lists this clonotype with a few counts. CDR3 in amino acids: CASSPRDGLTYEQYF. The DNA for the CDR3 is TGTGCCAGCTCACCAAGAGATGGACTCACTTACGAGCAGTACTTC. This chain links TRBV18 with TRBJ2-7, with D perhaps TRBD2 (5 bases). The germline V gene encodes CDR1 KGHSH and CDR2 LQKENI. The CDR3 is 15 residues long. V lost 2 bases, J lost 4 bases, and 15 bases lay in between.

The chain has TRBV20-1 and TRBJ2-5; TRBD2 matches at 10 bases. Germline V gene sequence: CDR1 DFQATT, CDR2 SNEGSKA (reference sequence). This CDR3 has 17 amino acids. V lost 0 bases to trimming and J lost 4 bases; unmatched junction nucleotides: 11. CDR3 amino acids: CSARDRSPAGGVETQYF. The CDR3 DNA reads TGCAGTGCTAGAGACCGGTCGCCAGCGGGAGGGGTAGAGACCCAGTACTTC.

In this sample, this clonotype turned up a few times. J is TRBJ2-1 and V is TRBV12-3 or TRBV12-4, with TRBD2 identical over 9 bases. The CDR3 is 17 amino acids. The junction had 14 bases not matched to a gene; V was cut back by 5 bases and J by 6 bases. The CDR3 is CASSPYTASGTSNEQFF. DNA of the CDR3: TGTGCCAGCAGTCCGTATACTGCTAGCGGGACAAGCAATGAGCAGTTCTTC.

This clonotype was seen only a few times. This chain links TRBV24-1 with TRBJ1-5, with a tentative D call TRBD1 (5 bases). Trimming left V 5 bases short and J 2 bases short, with 12 bases between. From germline, CDR1 is KGHDR and CDR2 SFDVKD. The CDR3 sequence is 15 residues long. The chain's CDR3 is CATSGIGVGNQPQHF. CDR3 DNA: TGTGCCACCAGTGGGATAGGGGTTGGCAATCAGCCCCAGCATTTT.

This clonotype has more than one count but fewer than ten. The gene calls are TRBV7-2 and TRBJ1-5, with D perhaps TRBD1 (5 bases). This CDR3 has 13 amino acids. Looked up from germline, CDR1 is SGHTA and CDR2 is FQGNSA. V lost 8 bases and J lost 0, with 8 bases in between. CDR3 protein: CASGGYSNQPQHF. The CDR3, as DNA: TGTGCCAGCGGGGGTTATAGCAATCAGCCCCAGCATTTT.

The chain combines TRBV29-1 with TRBJ2-3, with TRBD2 as a possible D gene (6 bases). Trimming pared 8 bases from V and 3 bases from J, leaving 15 bases between. CDR3 length equals 13 residues. Germline values: CDR1 SQVTM, CDR2 ANQGSEA. The CDR3 DNA reads as TGCAGCTACACTTGGAGGGTTACAGATACGCAGTATTTT. It translates to CSYTWRVTDTQYF.

This clonotype was counted between two and nine times. This sequence joins TRBV7-6 and TRBJ2-7; possibly TRBD1 for D (6 bases). V lost 5 bases, J lost 4 bases, and 12 bases lay in between. The CDR3 totals 13 residues. CDR1 SGHVS and CDR2 FNYEAQ come from the germline V gene. The CDR3 nucleotides read TGTGCCAGCAGCGTGGGGGCTGGTTACGAGCAGTACTTC. Translation gives CASSVGAGYEQYF.

V is TRBV9 and J is TRBJ1-3; D might be TRBD1 (6 bases). The CDR3 covers 16 residues. V was clipped by 4 bases and J by 0 bases, with 14 bases between them. Germline V gene data show CDR1 as SGDLS and CDR2 as YYNGEE. The CDR3 spells CASSTPGTLSGNTIYF. The CDR3 region has the DNA TGTGCCAGCAGCACCCCCGGGACACTCTCTGGAAACACCATATATTTT.